A selection of T cell receptor beta chains follows, all from one sample in a study of T-cell memory formation after mild COVID-19. TCRdb called the 5' RACE reads again in MiXCR, with one record for every CDR3 protein. The sample carries approximately 300,000 distinct CDR3 sequences, less than 9.5% recorded once. The sample was PBMCs or a T cell subset sorted from them (not recorded which). These receptors all stem from a man younger than 35 who had mild COVID-19 (a few samples of this study predate the infection). Cell type and time point are not known. Both conserved end residues are part of each CDR3. A D gene is named only where the DNA matches it firmly. Not all rows give a size; the values are once, few, many and, for expanded clones, a class.

>TRBV23-1|TRBD2|few|TRBJ2-3
TGCGCCGGTTATAGCGGGGGGCCCACAGATACGCAGTATTTT
CAGYSGGPTDTQYF
>TRBV20-1|TRBD2|NA|TRBJ2-3
TGCAGTGCTAGAGATCTTACTAGCGGGGGCCACCTAGCAGATACGCAGTATTTT
CSARDLTSGGHLADTQYF
>TRBV15|TRBD1|NA|TRBJ1-2
TGTGCCACCAGCAGAGAGGCAGGGGGCTATGGCTACACCTTC
CATSREAGGYGYTF
>TRBV19|TRBD1|NA|TRBJ1-1
TGTGCCAGAAACGGACAGGGTGCGAACACTGAAGCTTTCTTT
CARNGQGANTEAFF
>TRBV5-1|NA|NA|TRBJ2-2
TGCGCCAGCAGCTCACCTCCGGGAAACACCGGGGAGCTGTTTTTT
CASSSPPGNTGELFF
>TRBV6-6|TRBD1|NA|TRBJ1-5
TGTGCCAGCAGTTACACTCCGGGACAGGGGGACAATCAGCCCCAGCATTTT
CASSYTPGQGDNQPQHF
>TRBV4-3|NA|NA|TRBJ1-2
TGCGCCAGCAGCCAAGGGGACATTTCCTCCTTCAACTATGGCTACACCTTC
CASSQGDISSFNYGYTF
>TRBV4-2|NA|many|TRBJ2-2
TGTGCCAGCAGCCAAGCATCCCGAAACACCGGGGAGCTGTTTTTT
CASSQASRNTGELFF
>TRBV7-9|NA|NA|TRBJ1-1
TGTGCCAGCAGCTTAGGGGGGCTGAGGAACACTGAAGCTTTCTTT
CASSLGGLRNTEAFF
>TRBV7-6|TRBD2|few|TRBJ2-5
TGTGCCAGCAGCCCGAAGACTAGCGGGGGGGGAGAGACCCAGTACTTC
CASSPKTSGGGETQYF
>TRBV12-3/TRBV12-4|NA|many|TRBJ1-5
TGTGCCAGCAGTTTAACAGTTGTCCAGCCCCAGCATTTT
CASSLTVVQPQHF
>TRBV7-9|NA|few|TRBJ1-2
TGTGCCAGCAGCCCTTACGGGCAGACGAACTATGGCTACACCTTC
CASSPYGQTNYGYTF
>TRBV12-3/TRBV12-4|TRBD2|NA|TRBJ2-3
TGTGCCAGCAGCCCCGGTACAGCGGGGAGAGATACGCAGTATTTT
CASSPGTAGRDTQYF
>TRBV5-1|TRBD2|many|TRBJ2-1
TGCGCCAGCAGCTCCTCCCTAGCGGGGGTATACAATGAGCAGTTCTTC
CASSSSLAGVYNEQFF
>TRBV5-1|TRBD1|NA|TRBJ2-2
TGCGCCAGCAGCTCAGACAGGGGGGACACCGGGGAGCTGTTTTTT
CASSSDRGDTGELFF
>TRBV5-6|NA|many|TRBJ2-1
TGTGCCAGCAGCGGGGGACTGGCGCTCTACAATGAGCAGTTCTTC
CASSGGLALYNEQFF
>TRBV2|NA|NA|TRBJ2-3
TGTGCCAGCAGCCTACTAGGGGTGGACTCAGATACGCAGTATTTT
CASSLLGVDSDTQYF
>TRBV5-1|NA|NA|TRBJ1-5
TGCGCCAGCAGTCCGGAAGGCGAGGGGACCCAGCATTTT
CASSPEGEGTQHF
>TRBV7-9|NA|NA|TRBJ1-2
TGTGCCAGCAGCTTAGATCTGGCCACCCGGGGCTACACCTTC
CASSLDLATRGYTF
>TRBV12-3/TRBV12-4|NA|few|TRBJ2-1
TGTGCCAGCAGTTTCATCGGTTCCCACAATGAGCAGTTCTTC
CASSFIGSHNEQFF
>TRBV20-1|NA|few|TRBJ1-4
TGCAGTGCTAGTGGGGGGGAATTGTTTTTT
CSASGGELFF
>TRBV6-2/TRBV6-3|NA|NA|TRBJ2-2
TGTGCCAGCACCGAGGGACTGAACACCGGGGAGCTGTTTTTT
CASTEGLNTGELFF
>TRBV7-2|NA|few|TRBJ1-5
TGTGCCAGCAGCTTAGGCCCAGGGAATAGCAATCAGCCCCAGCATTTT
CASSLGPGNSNQPQHF
>TRBV5-1|NA|many|TRBJ2-7
TGCGCCAGCAGCCTCGATAGTGAGGGGAGCTCCTACGAGCAGTACTTC
CASSLDSEGSSYEQYF
>TRBV7-2|NA|few|TRBJ1-3
TGTGCCAGCAGCCCGGCCCACTCTGGAAACACCATATATTTT
CASSPAHSGNTIYF
>TRBV4-1|NA|NA|TRBJ1-4
TGCGCCAGCAGCCAAGGCCCGACCGGGACGTATAATGAAAAACTGTTTTTT
CASSQGPTGTYNEKLFF
>TRBV3-1|TRBD2|many|TRBJ2-1
TGTGCCAGCAGCCAAGAAGGCCTAGCGGGCTCCTACAATGAGCAGTTCTTC
CASSQEGLAGSYNEQFF
>TRBV18|NA|many|TRBJ2-2
TGTGCCAGCTCACCAGGACTCAGGACCGGGGAGCTGTTTTTT
CASSPGLRTGELFF
>TRBV7-9|TRBD2|few|TRBJ2-5
TGTGCCAGCAGCCCGGGGACTATCCAAGAGACCCAGTACTTC
CASSPGTIQETQYF
>TRBV7-2|NA|few|TRBJ1-3
TGTGCCAGCAGCTTAGAGAGGGTAGCTGGAAACACCATATATTTT
CASSLERVAGNTIYF
>TRBV6-2/TRBV6-3|TRBD1|NA|TRBJ2-3
TGTGCCAGCAGTTACCGCGGACAGGGAACCCCCACAGATACGCAGTATTTT
CASSYRGQGTPTDTQYF
>TRBV27|TRBD1|many|TRBJ2-7
TGTGCCAGCAGTTTAGCCGGGACAGGGGGCTCGGGAGAGCAGTACTTC
CASSLAGTGGSGEQYF
>TRBV6-1|NA|NA|TRBJ2-2
TGTGCCAGCAGTGAATACACCGGGGAGCTGTTTTTT
CASSEYTGELFF
>TRBV20-1|NA|few|TRBJ2-7
TGCAGTGCCCCTCTGACAGGCGCCTACGAGCAGTACTTC
CSAPLTGAYEQYF
>TRBV14|TRBD1|NA|TRBJ2-7
TGTGCCAGCAGCCAAGGACAGGGGCTCTACTACGAGCAGTACTTC
CASSQGQGLYYEQYF
>TRBV27|TRBD1|NA|TRBJ1-6
TGTGCCAGCAGCCCACTGGGACAGGGGGTTTCACCCCTCCACTTT
CASSPLGQGVSPLHF
>TRBV7-2|TRBD1|NA|TRBJ2-5
TGTGCCAGCAGCGGGGGACAGGCACAAGAGACCCAGTACTTC
CASSGGQAQETQYF
>TRBV11-3|TRBD1|few|TRBJ1-1
TGTGCCAGCAGTGACAGGGGTAGCGAAGCTTTCTTT
CASSDRGSEAFF
>TRBV4-3|TRBD1|NA|TRBJ2-1
TGCGCCAGCAGCCAAGATGGAGACAGGGCAGGGAATGAGCAGTTCTTC
CASSQDGDRAGNEQFF
>TRBV5-1|TRBD1|many|TRBJ1-2
TGCGCCAGCAGCTCGGGACAGGGGGCGCCTTTGGGCGGCTACACCTTC
CASSSGQGAPLGGYTF
>TRBV28|TRBD2|NA|TRBJ2-5
TGTGCCAGCAGTTTGGGGCGGGGGGTAAAAGAGACCCAGTACTTC
CASSLGRGVKETQYF
>TRBV15|NA|few|TRBJ2-4
TGTGCCACCAGCAGGGGCGATGGCATAGCCAAAAACATTCAGTACTTC
CATSRGDGIAKNIQYF
>TRBV6-2/TRBV6-3|NA|few|TRBJ2-5
TGTGCCAGCAGCGCCAGCTTTGGACTGCGCCAAGAGACCCAGTACTTC
CASSASFGLRQETQYF
>TRBV7-2|NA|many|TRBJ2-3
TGCGCCAGCAGCTTGGCCGGGGGGCTAGATACGCAGTATTTT
CASSLAGGLDTQYF
>TRBV6-5|NA|NA|TRBJ2-6
TGTGCCAGCAGCCGGGGAGGTACTGGGGCCAACGTCCTGACTTTC
CASSRGGTGANVLTF
>TRBV7-7|NA|few|TRBJ2-1
TGTGCTAGCAGTCCCCGGGGCGGGCAGGGGCTATACAATGAGCAGTTCTTC
CASSPRGGQGLYNEQFF
>TRBV6-6|TRBD1|NA|TRBJ1-1
TGTGCCAGCAGTTGGGCGACAGGGGGGACTGAAGCTTTCTTT
CASSWATGGTEAFF
>TRBV6-5|NA|few|TRBJ1-5
TGTGCCAGCAGTTACCCTCCCCACGAGCCCCACAATCAGCCCCAGCATTTT
CASSYPPHEPHNQPQHF
>TRBV20-1|NA|few|TRBJ1-5
TGCAGTGCTGGACGCCCGGGACGGACGGGATCAGCCCAGCATTTT
CSAGRPGRTGSAQHF
>TRBV12-3/TRBV12-4|NA|few|TRBJ1-2
TGTGCCAGCAGCCGTCGGCAGGGGTATAACTATGGCTACACCTTC
CASSRRQGYNYGYTF
>TRBV18|TRBD2|few|TRBJ2-1
TGTGCCAGCTCACAAACGGGACTAGCAACTGAGCAGTTCTTC
CASSQTGLATEQFF
>TRBV5-8|NA|few|TRBJ1-2
TGTGCCAGCAGCTTGGTACAGGGAAGGGGCTACACCTTC
CASSLVQGRGYTF
>TRBV7-2|NA|many|TRBJ2-7
TGTGCCAGCAGCTTAGGCAGGGCCTACGAGCAGTACTTC
CASSLGRAYEQYF